This passage covers 21 T cell receptor beta chains from one sample sequenced in a study of control samples from healthy donors and cancer patients. Produced via immunoSEQ multiplex PCR; TCRdb's table is partial and in-frame only. The sample has about 140,000 clones, roughly 94% seen once. The sequenced sample was blood. The receptors stem from a middle-aged man in good health.

The rearrangement links TRBV29-1 to TRBJ2-1; a possible D gene is TRBD2 (7 bases). Trimming removed 4 bases from V and 7 bases from J, with 14 bases in between. Per the germline V gene, CDR1 is SQVTM and CDR2 is ANQGSEA. The CDR3 has 13 amino acids. CDR3 DNA sequence: TGCAGCGTTGTAGGGGGAGGGCGAAATGAGCAGTTCTTC. Its protein product is CSVVGGGRNEQFF.

CDR3 in amino acids: CASSLFPAENTGELFF. In DNA, the CDR3 is TGTGCCAGCAGTTTATTCCCAGCGGAGAACACCGGGGAGCTGTTTTTT. The genes are TRBV28 and TRBJ2-2; tentatively, D is TRBD2 (5 bases). V lost 1 base to trimming and J lost 1 base, with 10 bases between them. The CDR3 consists of 16 residues. In germline, CDR1 is MDHEN, CDR2 SYDVKM.

This sequence joins TRBV5-1 and TRBJ1-1; no clear D. Germline loops: CDR1 SGHRS, CDR2 YFSETQ. The CDR3 loop spans 13 amino acids. V gave up 0 bases and J gave up 6 bases, with 9 bases separating them. The CDR3 reads CASSLAGRSEAFF. CDR3 DNA: TGCGCCAGCAGCTTGGCCGGAAGATCTGAAGCTTTCTTT.

This sequence joins TRBV11-1 and TRBJ2-3, with D possibly matching TRBD1 (6 bases). CDR3 length: 16 amino acids. V lost 4 bases to trimming and J lost 4 bases, with 18 bases between them. Germline values: CDR1 SGHAT, CDR2 FQDESV (reference sequence). CDR3 sequence: CASSSLVGAGSDTQYF. CDR3 coding DNA: TGTGCCAGCAGCTCCCTGGTGGGGGCCGGGTCAGATACGCAGTATTTT.

This sequence joins TRBV11-2 and TRBJ2-3; D unresolved. Trimming pared 2 bases from V and 2 bases from J, leaving 5 bases between. CDR1 and CDR2 (germline): SGHAT, FQNNGV. The CDR3 is made up of 13 amino acids. The CDR3 DNA reads as TGTGCCAGCAGCTTAACGTACACAGATACGCAGTATTTT. Its translation: CASSLTYTDTQYF.

The chain is built from TRBV5-3 and TRBJ2-2; 7 nucleotides match TRBD1. TRBV5-3 is known as an ORF, though its function is uncertain. V gave up 4 bases and J gave up 6 bases; unmatched junction bases: 9. This CDR3 is 15 amino acids long. CDR3 residues: CARSVRDRVPGELFF. CDR3 sequence (DNA): TGTGCCAGAAGCGTGCGAGACAGGGTACCCGGGGAGCTGTTTTTT.

The chain links TRBV5-6 to TRBJ1-6; D is unresolved. V gave up 3 bases and J gave up 13 bases, with 20 bases separating them. CDR3 length: 15 residues. Germline-derived CDR1 and CDR2 are SGHDT and YYEEEE. The CDR3 is CASSSGEGIASPLHF. DNA of the CDR3: TGTGCCAGCAGCTCCGGAGAGGGCATCGCTTCGCCCCTCCACTTT.

This chain links TRBV18 with TRBJ1-5, with D unclear. The germline V gene encodes CDR1 KGHSH and CDR2 LQKENI. Trimming left V 2 bases short and J 9 bases short, with 8 bases between. There are 12 residues in the CDR3. The CDR3 DNA follows: TGTGCCAGCTCACCAGACCGTGCGCCCCAGCATTTT. Translation: CASSPDRAPQHF.

The V and J genes are TRBV6-1 and TRBJ2-3; D is perhaps TRBD2 (6 bases). V was shortened by 4 bases and J by 0 bases, with 14 bases between the two germline ends. Germline V lookup: CDR1 MNHNS, CDR2 SASEGT. CDR3 length: 16 amino acids. For the CDR3, the DNA is TGTGCCAGCAGTGGACAACCGGGAGTTAGCACAGATACGCAGTATTTT. Translating gives CASSGQPGVSTDTQYF.

The chain uses TRBV7-2 and TRBJ1-2; D remains unclear. The CDR3 is 14 amino acids. Trimming removed 3 bases at V and 1 base at J, with 9 bases between. Germline values: CDR1 SGHTA, CDR2 FQGNSA. CDR3 bases: TGTGCCAGCAGCTTCACCGGGAGTAACTATGGCTACACCTTC. It translates to CASSFTGSNYGYTF.

This chain connects TRBV6-5 to TRBJ1-3; D is perhaps TRBD1 (5 bases). This CDR3 comprises 16 residues. Trimming took 3 bases from V and 0 from J, leaving 12 bases between them. CDR1 and CDR2 (germline): MNHEY, SVGAGI. The CDR3 loop reads CASSYRLGVSGNTIYF. The CDR3 DNA is TGTGCCAGCAGTTATCGTTTAGGGGTCTCTGGAAACACCATATATTTT.

V and J are TRBV9 and TRBJ2-1; D is uncertain. The germline V gene has CDR1 SGDLS and CDR2 YYNGEE. Trimming cost V 0 bases and J 9 bases, with 4 bases left between them. The CDR3 runs to 11 residues. CDR3 in amino acids: CASSVGLEQFF. For the CDR3, the DNA is TGTGCCAGCAGCGTAGGACTTGAGCAGTTCTTC.

The rearrangement links TRBV25-1 to TRBJ1-1; TRBD1 might be the D (6 bases). CDR1 is MGHDK and CDR2 is SYGVNS in the germline V gene. This CDR3 region has 15 residues. Trimming stripped 7 bases from V and 5 bases from J, with 20 bases between. DNA of the CDR3: TGTGCCAGCACCAACTCTTACTCAGGGGTTACTGAAGCTTTCTTT. Translation gives CASTNSYSGVTEAFF.

V is TRBV4-2 and J is TRBJ1-2; D gene ambiguous. This CDR3 has 15 amino acids. The germline V gene encodes CDR1 LGHNA and CDR2 YNFKEQ. V was cut by 0 bases and J by 1 base, with 9 bases left in between. Here the CDR3 reads CASSQDANGNYGYTF. The CDR3 nucleotides are TGTGCCAGCAGCCAAGATGCGAACGGTAACTATGGCTACACCTTC.

V is TRBV7-2 and J is TRBJ1-6; perhaps TRBD1 as D (5 bases). Germline CDR1 SGHTA, CDR2 FQGNSA. This CDR3 region has 14 residues. Trimming stripped 5 bases from V and 6 bases from J, with 11 bases between. CDR3 in amino acids: CASSPRGINSPLHF. For the CDR3, the DNA is TGTGCCAGCAGCCCTCGGGGGATTAATTCACCCCTCCACTTT.

This chain links TRBV10-3 with TRBJ1-4, with D maybe TRBD1 (5 bases). Per the germline V gene, CDR1 is ENHRY and CDR2 is SYGVKD. The length of the CDR3 is 13 residues. The V end lost 10 bases, the J end lost 10 bases, and 19 bases lay between the germline ends. CDR3 coding DNA: TGTGCCACGAAACAAGACAGAGAGGGAAAACTGTTTTTT. Amino acid sequence: CATKQDREGKLFF.

The chain employs TRBV15 and TRBJ2-3, with 10 bases lining up with TRBD1. Germline trimming cut 0 bases from V and 2 bases from J; bases unmatched to any gene: 5. CDR1 and CDR2 (germline): LNHNV, YYDKDF (reference sequence). This CDR3 comprises 17 residues. Here the CDR3 DNA reads TGTGCCACCAGCAGAGAAGGGACAGGGGCCTCCACAGATACGCAGTATTTT. Amino acids: CATSREGTGASTDTQYF.

V is TRBV24-1 and J is TRBJ2-7; D is unresolved. The germline CDR1 and CDR2 sequences are KGHDR and SFDVKD. The length of the CDR3 is 12 residues. V was pared by 1 base and J by 7 bases, with 7 bases between. This CDR3 reads CATSDLEEEQYF. In DNA, the CDR3 is TGTGCCACCAGTGATTTAGAGGAGGAGCAGTACTTC.

The chain links TRBV2 to TRBJ2-7; maybe TRBD2 (5 bases). This CDR3 is built from 14 residues. Per the germline V gene, CDR1 is SNHLY and CDR2 is FYNNEI. V was trimmed by 6 bases and J by 0 bases, leaving 12 bases between them. The CDR3 loop is CASRNLGNSYEQYF. In DNA, the CDR3 is TGTGCCAGCAGGAACCTCGGGAACTCCTACGAGCAGTACTTC.

This clone was detected only a few times. The chain links TRBV10-3 to TRBJ1-1; TRBD1 might be the D (6 bases). The V and J ends lost 6 bases and 0 bases respectively, with 8 bases between them. This CDR3 comprises 13 residues. Germline V CDR1 and CDR2: ENHRY, SYGVKD. As DNA, the CDR3 is TGTGCCATCAGACAGGGACTGAACACTGAAGCTTTCTTT. Encoded protein: CAIRQGLNTEAFF.

The genes are TRBV9 and TRBJ2-3; 12 positions match TRBD2. The germline gives CDR1 SGDLS, CDR2 YYNGEE. The J segment lost 4 bases and the V segment lost 0 bases, leaving 3 bases of the junction unmatched. The CDR3 consists of 16 residues. CDR3 protein: CASSVGLAGGPDTQYF. CDR3 sequence (DNA): TGTGCCAGCAGCGTAGGGCTAGCGGGAGGGCCAGATACGCAGTATTTT. Supplemented by reference TRBV9 and TRBJ2-3, the full variable domain reads DSGVTQTPKHLITATGQRVTLRCSPRSGDLSVYWYQQSLDQGLQFLIQYYNGEERAKGNILERFSAQQFPDLHSELNLSSLELGDSALYFCASSVGLAGGPDTQYFGPGTRLTVL.